This TCR beta chain was documented in a study of monozygotic twins with inflammatory bowel disease. General study points: The analysis yielded no support for one strong signal or clonotype associated with IBD.

A remark on this clonotype: Its antigen is unknown.

Germline V gene lookup returns CDR1 SGHTS and CDR2 YDEGEE. This CDR3 region has 13 residues. Reprocessing the 5' RACE reads, TCRdb reports a single entry for every CDR3 protein and omits DNA. Seen in this sample are some 400,000 distinct CDR3 sequences; the ten most common clones hold 2% to 3%. The draw for each donor consisted of a single 2.5 ml blood sample. This receptor was taken from a human donor with ulcerative colitis or Crohn's disease, or a healthy co-twin of an affected twin (not recorded which). The chain combines TRBV5-8 with TRBJ2-3; TCRdb calls TRBD2, which cannot be checked without DNA. The sample taken for sequencing was blood. The CDR3 sequence is CASSPSPGDTQYF.